The clone carrying this TCR beta chain was seen once. Its antigen is still unknown. The data stem from a study of T cell responses to AZD1222 COVID-19 vaccine. Regarding the study as a whole: Possibly, clonal diversity was underestimated; donors were largely white British and included more females.

Libraries were prepared by immunoSEQ multiplex PCR; TCRdb keeps only in-frame clonotypes and omits some of them. The data hold tens of thousands of clones, with around 87% observed a single time. V dropped 10 bases and J dropped 4 bases, with 11 bases sitting between them. CDR3 length: 13 amino acids. Germline loops: CDR1 MNHEY, CDR2 SMNVEV (reference sequence). The J gene is TRBJ1-6, the V gene TRBV27; possible D gene TRBD1, 6 bases. Source: peripheral blood, taken on day 0 of AZD1222 vaccination. The origin of this receptor is an adult in good health. Here the CDR3 reads CATQDSYNSPLHF. In DNA, the CDR3 is TGTGCCACCCAGGACAGTTATAATTCACCCCTCCACTTT.